This T cell receptor (beta chain) was retrieved from a study of beta chain features in type 1 diabetes. This clone was seen only a few times. Its matching antigen is unknown. Losses at the gene ends were 4 bases for V and 6 bases for J; bases not matched to a gene: 8. Germline CDR1 is SGHVS and CDR2 is FQNEAQ. This CDR3 is 15 amino acids long. Study-wide points: Whatever favoring of shorter templates PCR might show would apply equally to patients and controls. Researchers cautioned that cDNA sequencing could over-represent cells with high TCR expression. A pattern of fewer insertions and more deletions at VDJ junctions was seen in type 1 diabetes patients. Researchers report that Type 1 diabetes patients had moderately but significantly shorter TCRB CDR3s across all four CD4+ subsets.

The isolated RNA, all of it, was reverse transcribed, so expressed TCRB transcripts were what got sequenced. Profiling relied on immunoSEQ multiplex PCR, and the TCRdb table lists in-frame clones only, not all of them. The sample comprises over 300,000 clones, about a tenth of which are singletons, and approximately 1% rests with the top ten. Based on CD45RO/CCR7/CD25/CD127/CD95/CD27, CD4+ regulatory, stem cell-like memory, naive and central memory cells were sorted. The clonotype originates from a man aged 25 to 40 with type 1 diabetes. Sequenced material: central memory CD4+ T cells from blood. The chain couples TRBV7-8 to TRBJ1-5; 8 bases map to TRBD1. DNA for the CDR3: TGTGCCAGCAGCTGGGGGGCAGGGGGCGGTCAGCCCCAGCATTTT. Its protein product is CASSWGAGGGQPQHF.